This T cell receptor beta chain is from a study of CD8 T cells in ankylosing spondylitis. Germline CDR1 and CDR2: DFQATT and SNEGSKA (reference sequence). The CDR3 is made up of 15 amino acids. V was cut by 3 bases and J by 1 base, with 13 bases left in between. It was by quantitative 5'-RACE with molecular barcodes that TCR beta libraries were made. MiXCR, applied by TCRdb to the 5' RACE reads, yields one record per CDR3 protein. This table has roughly 280,000 distinct CDR3 sequences, 20% appearing once. This clonotype appeared a few times. The genes are TRBV20-1 and TRBJ2-1; D might be TRBD1 (6 bases). The material sequenced was blood, either unsorted or a sorted T cell fraction (not recorded which). The TCR comes from a male donor with ankylosing spondylitis or in good health (not recorded which). The CDR3 sequence is CSARGGQPSYNEQFF. CDR3 sequence (DNA): TGCAGTGCTAGGGGCGGACAGCCTTCCTACAATGAGCAGTTCTTC.